This T cell receptor beta chain was profiled in a study of shared clonotypes between healthy human individuals. For the study at large: Plates per donor: three CD4 naive, three CD4 memory, two CD8 naive, one CD8 memory. Findings of the study overall: Of the naive CD4 clonotypes, approximately 5% were shared across a handful of donors.

CDR1 is SNHLY, CDR2 FYNNEI, per germline. V was shortened by 4 bases and J by 5 bases, with 14 bases between the two germline ends. This CDR3 has 14 residues. The authors divided CD4+ cells into CD45RA+ naive and CD45RA-negative memory subsets. Comment on this clone: What it recognizes is unknown.

The sorted-subset replicate PCRs were given about 210 ng DNA, which is some 29,000 T cell genomes. Method: immunoSEQ multiplex PCR; TCRdb's copy keeps in-frame clones and lacks some. The profile shows approximately 2.5 million clones, roughly 93% of them singletons. Sequenced input: naive CD4+ T cells from PBMCs. Regarding subset: CD45RA+ positively selected. The clonotype comes from a man younger than 30 in good health. Some clones in this sample may be carry-over from other donors' samples. V usage is TRBV2 and J usage is TRBJ2-5, with D perhaps matching TRBD1 (6 bases). The CDR3 coding sequence is TGTGCCAGCAGTGCACAGGGAATGGGTGAGACCCAGTACTTC. Residues: CASSAQGMGETQYF. Using reference TRBV2 and TRBJ2-5 for the parts outside the CDR3, the full variable domain is EPEVTQTPSHQVTQMGQEVILRCVPISNHLYFYWYRQILGQKVEFLVSFYNNEISEKSEIFDDQFSVERPDGSNFTLKIRSTKLEDSAMYFCASSAQGMGETQYFGPGTRLLVL.